The 28 T cell receptor beta chains given below trace back to one sample, sequenced in a study of cytomegalovirus exposure and HLA in healthy donors. PCR amplification relied on 60 Vbeta primers (plus 13 Jbeta primers). Method: immunoSEQ multiplex PCR; TCRdb's copy keeps in-frame clones and lacks some. The table counts about 52,000 clones; roughly an eighth lies in the top ten. The specimen sequenced was PBMCs. The receptors originated from an older woman in good health and CMV-seropositive.

V gene TRBV5-1 combines with J gene TRBJ2-7, with D possibly TRBD1 on 5 matching bases. V was trimmed by 3 bases and J by 2 bases, leaving 9 bases between them. The CDR3 has 13 amino acids. Germline CDR1 and CDR2: SGHRS and YFSETQ. The CDR3 bases are TGCGCCAGCAGCTCCACAGGTGCCTACGAGCAGTACTTC. Encoded protein: CASSSTGAYEQYF.

This sequence joins TRBV18 and TRBJ2-7; D is ambiguous. Deletions cut 2 bases from V and 4 bases from J, with 6 bases between. The CDR3 has 12 residues. Germline-derived CDR1 and CDR2 are KGHSH and LQKENI. The CDR3 nucleotides read TGTGCCAGCTCACCAGTGAGGTACGAGCAGTACTTC. This encodes CASSPVRYEQYF.

The V call is TRBV6-1, the J call TRBJ2-1, with D tentatively TRBD1 (5 bases). Deletions cut 2 bases from V and 5 bases from J, with 13 bases between. This CDR3 region has 15 residues. Per the germline V gene, CDR1 is MNHNS and CDR2 is SASEGT. This CDR3 is CASSEFAQVDNEQFF. CDR3 DNA sequence: TGTGCCAGCAGTGAATTCGCACAGGTCGACAATGAGCAGTTCTTC.

The gene calls are TRBV5-4 and TRBJ2-7; TRBD1 agrees at 8 bases. The CDR3 totals 14 residues. V was pared by 0 bases and J by 5 bases, with 4 bases of the junction left unmatched. CDR1 and CDR2 from the germline V gene are SGHNT and YYREEE (reference sequence). The CDR3 region is CASSLGGRGHEQYF. The DNA of the CDR3 is TGTGCCAGCAGCTTGGGGGGCAGGGGGCACGAGCAGTACTTC.

The chain joins TRBV5-8 to TRBJ1-2, with no clear D. Looked up from germline, CDR1 is SGHTS and CDR2 is YDEGEE. Between the trimmed V and J ends, which lost 5 bases and 6 bases, there was a span of 14 bases. The CDR3 runs to 13 residues. The CDR3: CASRSTTGNGYTF. CDR3 DNA: TGTGCCAGCAGATCAACTACGGGGAATGGCTACACCTTC.

The rearrangement uses TRBV9 and TRBJ2-2; 7 bases agree with TRBD2. The CDR3 sequence is 16 residues long. CDR1 and CDR2 (germline): SGDLS, YYNGEE. Trimming at V came to 4 bases and at J to 3 bases, leaving 9 bases not matched to a gene. In DNA, the CDR3 is TGTGCCAGCAGCCCCGAGGGAGGGGCATACACCGGGGAGCTGTTTTTT. Translating gives CASSPEGGAYTGELFF.

About this clone: The same CDR3 arises from other DNA sequences in this sample as well. The chain uses TRBV7-8 and TRBJ1-6; TRBD1 agrees at 9 bases. CDR1 is SGHVS and CDR2 is FQNEAQ in the germline V gene. This CDR3 region has 13 residues. V shed 5 bases, J shed 7 bases, and the junction held 0 bases outside the gene matches. For the CDR3, the DNA is TGTGCCAGCAGCGACAGGGGGAATTCACCCCTCCACTTT. This sequence encodes CASSDRGNSPLHF.

The chain combines TRBV6-6 with TRBJ2-7; D is unresolved. There are 14 residues in the CDR3. The germline V gene has CDR1 MNHNY and CDR2 SVGAGI (reference sequence). The V gene lost 6 bases and the J gene lost 0 bases, with 12 bases spanning the gap. CDR3 loop: CASSPLLNSYEQYF. In DNA, the CDR3 is TGTGCCAGCAGCCCCCTACTGAACTCCTACGAGCAGTACTTC.

CDR3 protein: CASNVPGSYEQYF. CDR3 nucleotide sequence: TGTGCCAGCAACGTTCCGGGATCCTACGAGCAGTACTTC. The gene calls are TRBV28 and TRBJ2-7, with TRBD2 as a possible D gene (5 bases). Germline V CDR1 and CDR2: MDHEN, SYDVKM. There are 13 residues in the CDR3. V lost 7 bases and J lost 1, with 11 bases in between. Complete variable domain (other parts from reference TRBV28 and TRBJ2-7): DVKVTQSSRYLVKRTGEKVFLECVQDMDHENMFWYRQDPGLGLRLIYFSYDVKMKEKGDIPEGYSVSREKKERFSLILESASTNQTSMYLCASNVPGSYEQYFGPGTRLTVT.

V is TRBV7-2 and J is TRBJ2-7; D not resolved. Germline assignment: CDR1 SGHTA and CDR2 FQGNSA. The ends were cut back, 1 base at V and 6 bases at J, with 16 bases in the middle. This CDR3 has 15 amino acids. CDR3 protein: CASSLDFGSTGEQYF. The CDR3 DNA follows: TGTGCCAGCAGCTTAGATTTCGGGTCAACGGGCGAGCAGTACTTC.

The V and J genes are TRBV5-1 and TRBJ2-7; 10 bases match TRBD2. V dropped 4 bases and J dropped 3; count of bases not matched to a gene: 22. Germline V gives CDR1 SGHRS, CDR2 YFSETQ. This CDR3 is 20 amino acids long. In DNA, the CDR3 is TGCGCCAGCAGCCGGTCGACCCCGGGGACTAGCGCCCGTTTGGGCTACGAGCAGTACTTC. It codes for CASSRSTPGTSARLGYEQYF. The entire variable domain, with the rest obtained from reference TRBV5-1 and TRBJ2-7, is as follows: KAGVTQTPRYLIKTRGQQVTLSCSPISGHRSVSWYQQTPGQGLQFLFEYFSETQRNKGNFPGRFSGRQFSNSRSEMNVSTLELGDSALYLCASSRSTPGTSARLGYEQYFGPGTRLTVT.

The chain carries TRBV19 and TRBJ2-7, with D maybe TRBD1 (6 bases). This CDR3 has 18 amino acids. Trimming removed 3 bases at V and 3 bases at J, with 24 bases between. Germline values: CDR1 LNHDA, CDR2 SQIVND (reference sequence). CDR3 DNA: TGTGCCAGTAGTATCACAGGGCCAAGAGAAGTGTCCGTCTACGAGCAGTACTTC. This gives the protein CASSITGPREVSVYEQYF.

About this clone itself: Germline is not matched at one junction end, which may reflect a read error. The chain has TRBV2 and TRBJ1-2; D remains ambiguous. Germline-derived CDR1 and CDR2 are SNHLY and FYNNEI. The CDR3 is 10 amino acids. As DNA, the CDR3 is TGTGCCAGCAGTTACGAAAGCGAGCACTTC. Encoded protein: CASSYESEHF.

The chain joins TRBV29-1 to TRBJ2-1; a possible D gene is TRBD1 (5 bases). V was shortened by 3 bases and J by 5 bases, with 11 bases between the two germline ends. Germline CDR1 is SQVTM and CDR2 is ANQGSEA. The CDR3 has 13 residues. Here the CDR3 reads CSVETASDNEQFF. The CDR3 coding sequence is TGCAGCGTTGAGACAGCTTCAGACAATGAGCAGTTCTTC.

In DNA, the CDR3 is TGTGCCAGCGAACCGTCGACCGGGGGAGGTGCAGATACGCAGTATTTT. It codes for CASEPSTGGGADTQYF. The chain combines TRBV18 with TRBJ2-3; D may be TRBD2 (6 bases). CDR1 is KGHSH, CDR2 LQKENI, per germline. The CDR3 has 16 amino acids. V gave up 8 bases and J gave up 4 bases, with 22 bases separating them.

The genes are TRBV2 and TRBJ2-2; D possibly corresponds to TRBD1 (6 bases). The CDR3 runs to 15 residues. Trimming removed 8 bases from V and 1 base from J, with 14 bases in between. The germline V gene has CDR1 SNHLY and CDR2 FYNNEI. This CDR3 is CASRGGSQNTGELFF. As DNA, the CDR3 is TGTGCCAGCCGAGGGGGTTCCCAGAACACCGGGGAGCTGTTTTTT.

Remarks on this clone: The junction departs from the called germline gene at one end, perhaps through a read error. The J gene is TRBJ2-7, the V gene TRBV10-3, with D possibly being TRBD2 (5 bases). This CDR3 region has 12 residues. CDR1 is ENHRY and CDR2 is SYGVKD in the germline V gene. Written as DNA, the CDR3 is TGTGCCATCAGTGAGGGGAGCTGGATTACGGACTTC. As protein: CAISEGSWITDF.

This sequence joins TRBV6-5 and TRBJ1-2; D uncertain. The V gene lost 11 bases and the J gene lost 4 bases, with 17 bases spanning the gap. The CDR3 extends over 13 amino acids. Germline V gives CDR1 MNHEY, CDR2 SVGAGI. In DNA, the CDR3 is TGTGCCGTCTATTCAGGTCTTATCTATGGCTACACCTTC. Translated: CAVYSGLIYGYTF.

This chain uses TRBV7-2 with TRBJ1-1; D not resolved. The V end was cut by 1 base, the J end by 5 bases, with 11 bases between. CDR1 SGHTA and CDR2 FQGNSA come from the germline V gene. The CDR3 has 14 residues. In DNA form, the CDR3 reads TGTGCCAGCAGCTTAGGGGCAGCAATGACTGAAGCTTTCTTT. Translated: CASSLGAAMTEAFF.

The J gene is TRBJ2-3, the V gene TRBV15; 14 bases line up with TRBD2. The J segment lost 3 bases and the V segment lost 4 bases, leaving 9 bases of the junction unmatched. The CDR3 has 18 amino acids. Germline lookup yields CDR1 LNHNV and CDR2 YYDKDF (reference sequence). CDR3 amino acids: CATSKDRTSGGRTDTQYF. For the CDR3, the DNA is TGTGCCACCAGCAAGGATCGGACTAGCGGGGGGAGGACAGATACGCAGTATTTT.

The chain links TRBV18 to TRBJ1-4; possible D gene TRBD1, 6 bases. Looked up from germline, CDR1 is KGHSH and CDR2 is LQKENI. V lost 3 bases and J 6 bases, leaving 14 bases between the germline ends. This CDR3 region has 15 residues. CDR3 amino acids: CASSPPQGTDEKLFF. CDR3 in DNA: TGTGCCAGCTCACCTCCGCAGGGGACGGATGAAAAACTGTTTTTT.

The CDR3 bases are TGTGCCAGCACCCGTACCGGGGGGTCCAATCAGCCCCAGCATTTT. This gives the protein CASTRTGGSNQPQHF. This rearrangement joins TRBV28 to TRBJ1-5; TRBD1 is a possible D gene (5 bases). Germline CDR1 reads MDHEN; CDR2 reads SYDVKM. This CDR3 is 15 amino acids long. With 7 bases removed from V and 3 bases from J, the gap between germline ends came to 16 bases.

CDR3 residues: CASSGSASNFYNEQFF. In DNA form, the CDR3 reads TGTGCCAGCAGCGGTTCCGCTAGCAATTTCTACAATGAGCAGTTCTTC. The J gene is TRBJ2-1, the V gene TRBV9; the D gene is possibly TRBD2 (5 bases). Trimming removed 3 bases at V and 3 bases at J, with 16 bases between. CDR1 and CDR2 (germline): SGDLS, YYNGEE. This CDR3 spans 16 amino acids.

The genes are TRBV19 and TRBJ1-1; a weak D match, TRBD1 (5 bases). V lost 4 bases and J 2 bases, leaving 11 bases between the germline ends. Germline V lookup: CDR1 LNHDA, CDR2 SQIVND (reference sequence). This CDR3 comprises 14 residues. DNA for the CDR3: TGTGCCAGTAGTAAAAGGGGCCTCAACACTGAAGCTTTCTTT. This codes for CASSKRGLNTEAFF.

The chain links TRBV19 to TRBJ1-3; the D is unclear. The CDR3 runs to 12 residues. V dropped 8 bases and J dropped 0 bases, with 5 bases sitting between them. The germline V gene encodes CDR1 LNHDA and CDR2 SQIVND (reference sequence). DNA of the CDR3: TGTGCCAGTGTTAACTCTGGAAACACCATATATTTT. This encodes CASVNSGNTIYF.

The chain uses TRBV6-6 and TRBJ1-1; D is undetermined. The germline V gene encodes CDR1 MNHNY and CDR2 SVGAGI (reference sequence). Trimming shortened V by 0 bases and J by 4 bases, and 9 bases separated the two germline ends. CDR3 size: 14 residues. CDR3 DNA sequence: TGTGCCAGCAGTTACTCGAATGGAGGCACTGAAGCTTTCTTT. This translates into CASSYSNGGTEAFF.

The rearrangement uses TRBV6-4 and TRBJ2-2, with 7 bases that match TRBD2. The V segment lost 6 bases and the J segment 5 bases; nucleotides outside the gene matches: 6. The CDR3 length is 14 residues. Germline CDR1 and CDR2: MRHNA and SNTAGT. CDR3 loop: CASRPLGGTGELFF. CDR3 bases: TGTGCCAGCAGGCCCCTGGGGGGGACCGGGGAGCTGTTTTTT.

The chain links TRBV13 to TRBJ2-7, with 9 bases that match TRBD1. The ends lost 4 bases at V and 5 bases at J; junction bases unmatched: 9. The germline V gene encodes CDR1 PRHDT and CDR2 FYEKMQ (reference sequence). The CDR3 has 15 amino acids. CDR3 bases: TGTGCCAGCAGCTCCCCCGGGACAGGGATCAACGAGCAGTACTTC. The encoded protein is CASSSPGTGINEQYF.